This section outlines one T cell receptor (beta chain) sequence together with its context. The CDR3 sequence is 14 residues long. Germline assignment: CDR1 MNHNY and CDR2 SVGAGI (reference sequence). V lost 5 bases and J lost 10; bases outside the gene matches: 3. The data originate from a study of cytomegalovirus exposure and HLA in healthy donors. Amplification used 60 Vbeta primers and 13 Jbeta primers. Clones were read by immunoSEQ multiplex PCR, and TCRdb kept only the in-frame ones, dropping some. The sample contains approximately 140,000 clones, around 85% of which appear only once. The J gene is TRBJ1-6, the V gene TRBV6-6; 12 nucleotides align to TRBD1. Sequenced: PBMCs. The clonotype was recovered from a boy aged 5-17 years in good health and CMV-seronegative. The CDR3 spells CASSEGQGASPLHF. The DNA of the CDR3 is TGTGCCAGCAGTGAGGGACAGGGGGCCTCACCCCTCCACTTT.